This T cell receptor (beta chain) was documented in a study of control samples from healthy donors and cancer patients. Generated by immunoSEQ multiplex PCR, the TCRdb table keeps only in-frame clones and is missing some. This sample carries about 7,400 clones, under 90% of them seen once, and the ten largest clones take around 28%. Trimming shortened V by 2 bases and J by 8 bases, and 12 bases separated the two germline ends. The CDR3 is made up of 13 amino acids. Germline CDR1 MDHEN, CDR2 SYDVKM. The genes are TRBV28 and TRBJ1-2; weak D call: TRBD1 (5 bases). Material for sequencing was PBMCs. This clonotype originated in a man aged 70-80 years with lung cancer. CDR3 coding DNA: TGTGCCAGCAGTTTAGACAGCCGGCGAGGCTACACCTTC. It is translated as CASSLDSRRGYTF.